This T cell receptor (beta chain) comes out of a study of CD8 T cells in Susac syndrome. Turning to the study itself: At blood draw, Susac syndrome patients were therapy-naive, on corticosteroids, or on intravenous immunoglobulin alone. Study-level results: The authors acknowledged that their TCR sequencing and HLA analysis involved a relatively small number of individuals. Clonal expansion of CD8+ cells in Susac peaked in TEMRA cells (and in active patients).

As regards this clonotype: The antigen is undetermined.

The authors reverse transcribed roughly 0.5 to 1 ug RNA with random hexamers. TCRdb fed the immunoSEQ multiplex PCR reads into MiXCR, producing one record per CDR3 protein. The sample shows roughly 190,000 distinct CDR3 sequences, around 95% of them seen only once. Trimming cost V 1 base and J 2 bases, with 13 bases left between them. Germline CDR1 reads SGHAT; CDR2 reads FQNNGV. The length of the CDR3 is 16 residues. The rearrangement uses TRBV11-2 and TRBJ2-3; tentatively, D is TRBD2 (7 bases). The sequence came from a human donor with Susac syndrome. The sequenced sample consisted of CD8+ T cells from PBMCs. The CDR3 DNA reads TGTGCCAGCAGCTTAGTTGAGGGGGGGGCCACAGATACGCAGTATTTT. This gives the protein CASSLVEGGATDTQYF. The variable domain in full, completed from reference TRBV11-2 and TRBJ2-3, reads EAGVAQSPRYKIIEKRQSVAFWCNPISGHATLYWYQQILGQGPKLLIQFQNNGVVDDSQLPKDRFSAERLKGVDSTLKIQPAKLEDSAVYLCASSLVEGGATDTQYFGPGTRLTVL.